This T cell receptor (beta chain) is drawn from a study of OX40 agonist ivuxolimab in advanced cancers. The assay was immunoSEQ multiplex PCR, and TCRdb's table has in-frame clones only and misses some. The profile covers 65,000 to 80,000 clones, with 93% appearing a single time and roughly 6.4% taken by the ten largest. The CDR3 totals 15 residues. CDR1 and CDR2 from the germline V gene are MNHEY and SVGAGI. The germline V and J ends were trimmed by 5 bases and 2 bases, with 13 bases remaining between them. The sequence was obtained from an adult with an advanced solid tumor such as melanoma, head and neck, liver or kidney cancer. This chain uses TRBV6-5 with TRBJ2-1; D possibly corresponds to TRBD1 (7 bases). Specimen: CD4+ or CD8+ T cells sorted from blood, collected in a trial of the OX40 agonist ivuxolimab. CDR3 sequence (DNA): TGTGCCAGCAGTACCAGGGGGGACGCCTACAATGAGCAGTTCTTC. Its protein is CASSTRGDAYNEQFF.